The sequence of this TCR beta chain was determined in a study of blood T cell repertoires in COVID-19. Overall study context: Spain, Italy and the United States supplied samples that represented acute and convalescent COVID-19. T cells, B-cell-depleted T cells, or PBMCs provided the cDNA or gDNA that served as material.

Those enrolled in Seattle joined during active infection and were followed longitudinally afterward. Germline assignment: CDR1 SGHTA and CDR2 FQGNSA. Trimming at V came to 3 bases and at J to 2 bases, leaving 4 bases not matched to a gene. The CDR3 runs 16 residues. The protocol was immunoSEQ multiplex PCR, while the TCRdb copy is restricted to in-frame clones and leaves out a portion. Of under 250,000 clones in the sample, around 88% were seen once. Sequencing was done on a sample of peripheral blood. This chain uses TRBV7-2 with TRBJ2-6; 7 bases are shared with TRBD2. This receptor was obtained from an elderly woman with COVID-19, enrolled during active disease. CDR3 sequence (DNA): TGTGCCAGCAGCTTTGGGGCGGGGGCTGGGGCCAACGTCCTGACTTTC. Translation gives CASSFGAGAGANVLTF.